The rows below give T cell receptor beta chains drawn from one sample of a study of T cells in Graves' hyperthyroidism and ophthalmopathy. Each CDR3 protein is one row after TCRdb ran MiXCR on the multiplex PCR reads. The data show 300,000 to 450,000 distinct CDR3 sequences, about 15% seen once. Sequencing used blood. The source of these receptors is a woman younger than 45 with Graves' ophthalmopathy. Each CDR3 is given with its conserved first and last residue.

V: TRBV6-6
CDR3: CASSYDGGRTGELFF

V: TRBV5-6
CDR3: CASNPPTGIPYF

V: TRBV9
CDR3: CASSAGRRFHYEQYF

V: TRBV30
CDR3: CARLRDTKVHQPQHF

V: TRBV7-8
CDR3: CASSLPSGLGTGELFF

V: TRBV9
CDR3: CASTGRDYGYTF

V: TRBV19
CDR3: CASSYSGTDYEQYF

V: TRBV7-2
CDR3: CASSLSRGAGTEAFF

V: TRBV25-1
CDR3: CASSDVNTEAFF

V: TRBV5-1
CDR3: CASSLTRTSGVPYEQYF

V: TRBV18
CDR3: CASSPQTNTEAFF

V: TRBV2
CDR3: CASSDVVLAGDQETQYF

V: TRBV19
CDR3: CASSILDSVETQYF

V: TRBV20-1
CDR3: CSASRGGPYNEQFF

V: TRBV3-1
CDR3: CASSTGTGSYEQYF

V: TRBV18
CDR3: CASSPLPGQGISTDTQYF

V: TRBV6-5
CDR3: CASSYGEMNTEAFF

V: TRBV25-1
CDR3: CASSGSLGLAGDQYF

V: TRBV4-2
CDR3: CASSPYSSGNTIYF

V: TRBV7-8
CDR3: CASSLAPQNNEQFF

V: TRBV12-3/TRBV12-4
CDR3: CASRPGGVNTGELFF

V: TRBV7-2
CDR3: CASSLDLVEDTQYF

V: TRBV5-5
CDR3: CASSFSDRLSPGKLFF

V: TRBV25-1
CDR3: CASSDLGQAREKLFF

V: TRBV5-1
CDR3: CASSLPPYTDTQYF

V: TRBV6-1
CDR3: CASSGDATNEKLFF

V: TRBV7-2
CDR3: CASSPLWTSGGSTDTQYF

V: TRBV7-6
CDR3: CASILGANYGYTF

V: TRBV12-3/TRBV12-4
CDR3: CASSLRRQRNEKLFF